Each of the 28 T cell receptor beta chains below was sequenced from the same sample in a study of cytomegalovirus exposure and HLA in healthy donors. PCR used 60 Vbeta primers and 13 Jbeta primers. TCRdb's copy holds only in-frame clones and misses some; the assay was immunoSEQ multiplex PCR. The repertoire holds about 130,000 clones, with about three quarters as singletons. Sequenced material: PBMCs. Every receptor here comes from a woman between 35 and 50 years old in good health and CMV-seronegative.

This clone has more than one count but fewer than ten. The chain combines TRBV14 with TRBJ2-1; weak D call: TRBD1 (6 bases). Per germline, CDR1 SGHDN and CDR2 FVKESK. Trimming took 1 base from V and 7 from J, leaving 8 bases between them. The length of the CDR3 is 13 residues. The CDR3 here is CASSQVRGNEQFF. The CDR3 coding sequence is TGTGCCAGCAGCCAAGTAAGGGGGAATGAGCAGTTCTTC. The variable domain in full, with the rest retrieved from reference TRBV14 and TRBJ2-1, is EAGVTQFPSHSVIEKGQTVTLRCDPISGHDNLYWYRRVMGKEIKFLLHFVKESKQDESGMPNNRFLAERTGGTYSTLKVQPAELEDSGVYFCASSQVRGNEQFFGPGTRLTVL.

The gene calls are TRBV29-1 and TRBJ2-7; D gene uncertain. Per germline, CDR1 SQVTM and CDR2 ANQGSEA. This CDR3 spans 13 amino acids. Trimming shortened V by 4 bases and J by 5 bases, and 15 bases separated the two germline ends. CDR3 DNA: TGCAGCGTTGTAGATAGCCCTAAGAACGAGCAGTACTTC. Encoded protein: CSVVDSPKNEQYF.

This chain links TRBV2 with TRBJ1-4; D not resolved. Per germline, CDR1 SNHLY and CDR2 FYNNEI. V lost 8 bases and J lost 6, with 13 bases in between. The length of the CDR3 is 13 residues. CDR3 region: CASQKDGDEKLFF. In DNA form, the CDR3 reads TGTGCCAGCCAGAAGGACGGGGATGAAAAACTGTTTTTT.

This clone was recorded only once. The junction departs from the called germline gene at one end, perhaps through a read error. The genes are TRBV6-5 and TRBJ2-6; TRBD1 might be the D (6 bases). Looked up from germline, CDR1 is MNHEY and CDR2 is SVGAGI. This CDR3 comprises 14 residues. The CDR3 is CASTRGVGANGLTF. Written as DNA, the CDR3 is TGTGCCAGCACCAGGGGCGTTGGGGCCAACGGCCTGACTTTC.

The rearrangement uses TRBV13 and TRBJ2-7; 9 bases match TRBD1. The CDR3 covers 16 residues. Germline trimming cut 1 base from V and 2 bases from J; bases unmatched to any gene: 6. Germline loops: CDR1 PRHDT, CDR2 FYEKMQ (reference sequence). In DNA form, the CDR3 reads TGTGCCAGCAGCTTAGCACAGGGGGCAGGGGCCTACGAGCAGTACTTC. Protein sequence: CASSLAQGAGAYEQYF. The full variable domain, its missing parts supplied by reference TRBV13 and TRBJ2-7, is AAGVIQSPRHLIKEKRETATLKCYPIPRHDTVYWYQQGPGQDPQFLISFYEKMQSDKGSIPDRFSAQQFSDYHSELNMSSLELGDSALYFCASSLAQGAGAYEQYFGPGTRLTVT.

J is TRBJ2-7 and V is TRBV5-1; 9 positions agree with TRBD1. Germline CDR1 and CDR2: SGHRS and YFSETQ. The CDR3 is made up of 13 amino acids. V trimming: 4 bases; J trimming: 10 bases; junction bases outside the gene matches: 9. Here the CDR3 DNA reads TGCGCCAGCAGCGCCTCCGGGACAGGGTGTCAGTACTTC. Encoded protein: CASSASGTGCQYF. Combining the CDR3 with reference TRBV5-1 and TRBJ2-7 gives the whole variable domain KAGVTQTPRYLIKTRGQQVTLSCSPISGHRSVSWYQQTPGQGLQFLFEYFSETQRNKGNFPGRFSGRQFSNSRSEMNVSTLELGDSALYLCASSASGTGCQYFGPGTRLTVT.

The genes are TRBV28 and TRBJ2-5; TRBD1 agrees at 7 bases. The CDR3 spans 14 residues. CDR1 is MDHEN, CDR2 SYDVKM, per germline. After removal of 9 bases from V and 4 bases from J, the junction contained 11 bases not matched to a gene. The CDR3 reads CASRWGAGGETQYF. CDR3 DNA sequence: TGTGCCAGTAGGTGGGGAGCAGGGGGAGAGACCCAGTACTTC.

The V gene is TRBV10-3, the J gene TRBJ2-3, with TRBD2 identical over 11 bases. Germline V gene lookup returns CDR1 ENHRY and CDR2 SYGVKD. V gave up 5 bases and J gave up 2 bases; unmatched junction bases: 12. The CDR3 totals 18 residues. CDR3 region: CAISPSPGLAAPTDTQYF. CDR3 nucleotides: TGTGCCATCAGTCCCTCACCGGGACTAGCGGCTCCCACAGATACGCAGTATTTT.

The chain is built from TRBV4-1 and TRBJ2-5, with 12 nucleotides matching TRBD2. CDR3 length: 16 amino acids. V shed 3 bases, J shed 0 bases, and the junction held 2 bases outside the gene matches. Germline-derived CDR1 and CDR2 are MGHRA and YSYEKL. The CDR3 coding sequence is TGCGCCAGCAGCCAGGGACTAGCGGGTCACCAAGAGACCCAGTACTTC. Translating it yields CASSQGLAGHQETQYF.

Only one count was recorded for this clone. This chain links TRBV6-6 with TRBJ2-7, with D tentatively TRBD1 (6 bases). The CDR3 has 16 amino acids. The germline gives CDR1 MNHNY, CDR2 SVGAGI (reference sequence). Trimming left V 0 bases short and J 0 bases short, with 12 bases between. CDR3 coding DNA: TGTGCCAGCAGTTACTCCCGGGACACGAACTCCTACGAGCAGTACTTC. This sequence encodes CASSYSRDTNSYEQYF.

The DNA of the CDR3 is TGTGCCAGCAGTGACCTAGCGGGGGTGTATGAGACCCAGTACTTC. This encodes CASSDLAGVYETQYF. The rearrangement uses TRBV6-1 and TRBJ2-5; 10 bases line up with TRBD2. Trimming cost V 3 bases and J 5 bases; bases outside gene matches: 6. Germline CDR1 and CDR2: MNHNS and SASEGT. The CDR3 loop spans 15 amino acids.

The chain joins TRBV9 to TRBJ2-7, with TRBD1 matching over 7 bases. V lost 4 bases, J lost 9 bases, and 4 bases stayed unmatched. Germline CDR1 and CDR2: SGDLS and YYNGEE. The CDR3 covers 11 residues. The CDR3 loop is CASSSTGVQYF. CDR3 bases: TGTGCCAGCAGCTCCACAGGGGTGCAGTACTTC.

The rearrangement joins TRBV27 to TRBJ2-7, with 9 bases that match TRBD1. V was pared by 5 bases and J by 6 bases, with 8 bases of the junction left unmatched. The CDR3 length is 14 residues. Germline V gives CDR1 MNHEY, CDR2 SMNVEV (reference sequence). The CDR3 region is CASSKRRTGVEQYF. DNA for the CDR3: TGTGCCAGCAGTAAACGCCGGACAGGGGTCGAGCAGTACTTC.

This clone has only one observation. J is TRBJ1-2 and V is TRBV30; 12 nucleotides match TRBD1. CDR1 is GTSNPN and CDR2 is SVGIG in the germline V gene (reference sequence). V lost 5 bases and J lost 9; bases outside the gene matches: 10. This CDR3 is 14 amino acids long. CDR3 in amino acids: CAWETGTGGSSYTF. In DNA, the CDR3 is TGTGCCTGGGAGACCGGGACAGGGGGCTCGAGCTACACCTTC.

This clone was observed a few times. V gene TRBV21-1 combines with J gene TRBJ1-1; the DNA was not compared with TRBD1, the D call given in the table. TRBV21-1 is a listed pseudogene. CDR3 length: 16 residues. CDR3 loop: CASSRDRVRSNTEAFF. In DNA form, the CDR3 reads TGTGCCAGCAGTAGGGACAGGGTACGATCGAACACTGAAGCTTTCTTT.

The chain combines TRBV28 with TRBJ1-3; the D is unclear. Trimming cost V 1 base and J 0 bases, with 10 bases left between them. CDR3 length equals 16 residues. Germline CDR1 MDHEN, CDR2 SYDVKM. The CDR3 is CASSLSGAFSGNTIYF. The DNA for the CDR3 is TGTGCCAGCAGTTTATCAGGCGCCTTCTCTGGAAACACCATATATTTT.

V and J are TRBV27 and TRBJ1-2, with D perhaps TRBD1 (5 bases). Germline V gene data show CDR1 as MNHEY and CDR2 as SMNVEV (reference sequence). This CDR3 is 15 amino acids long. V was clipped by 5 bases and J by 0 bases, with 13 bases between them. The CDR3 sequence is CASSPRGTANYGYTF. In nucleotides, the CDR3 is TGTGCCAGCAGTCCCCGGGGGACGGCTAACTATGGCTACACCTTC.

The chain's CDR3 is CASSLSGPLAGELFF. The CDR3 DNA is TGTGCCAGCAGTTTATCGGGGCCGCTCGCCGGGGAGCTGTTTTTT. This chain uses TRBV27 with TRBJ2-2; D possibly corresponds to TRBD1 (5 bases). Germline CDR1 MNHEY, CDR2 SMNVEV (reference sequence). The CDR3 spans 15 residues. Trimming cost V 0 bases and J 6 bases, with 11 bases left between them.

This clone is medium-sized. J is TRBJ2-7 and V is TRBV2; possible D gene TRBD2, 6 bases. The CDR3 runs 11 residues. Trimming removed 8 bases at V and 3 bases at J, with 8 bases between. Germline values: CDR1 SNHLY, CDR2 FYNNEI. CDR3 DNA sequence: TGTGCCAGCTTGGACTACTACGAGCAGTACTTC. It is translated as CASLDYYEQYF.

The CDR3 loop reads CASSRVAGTSYNEQFF. The CDR3 nucleotides read TGTGCCAGCAGCAGGGTAGCGGGGACCTCCTACAATGAGCAGTTCTTC. The rearrangement joins TRBV7-3 to TRBJ2-1, with 8 bases fitting TRBD2. The CDR3 totals 16 residues. After removal of 5 bases from V and 0 bases from J, the junction contained 6 bases not matched to a gene. The V gene's germline CDR1 is SGHTA and CDR2 FQGTGA.

DNA of the CDR3: TGTGCCTGGAACTCAGGGGGCCCCCAGCATTTT. Amino acids: CAWNSGGPQHF. V usage is TRBV30 and J usage is TRBJ1-5, with TRBD1 identical over 8 bases. The CDR3 runs to 11 residues. The germline V gene encodes CDR1 GTSNPN and CDR2 SVGIG (reference sequence). With V trimmed by 4 bases and J by 10 bases, 3 bases remained unmatched.

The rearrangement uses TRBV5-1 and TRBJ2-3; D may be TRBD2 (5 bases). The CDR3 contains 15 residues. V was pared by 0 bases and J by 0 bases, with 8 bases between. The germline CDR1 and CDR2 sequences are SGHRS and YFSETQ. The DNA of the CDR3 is TGCGCCAGCAGCTTGGAGAGGGCTAGCACAGATACGCAGTATTTT. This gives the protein CASSLERASTDTQYF.

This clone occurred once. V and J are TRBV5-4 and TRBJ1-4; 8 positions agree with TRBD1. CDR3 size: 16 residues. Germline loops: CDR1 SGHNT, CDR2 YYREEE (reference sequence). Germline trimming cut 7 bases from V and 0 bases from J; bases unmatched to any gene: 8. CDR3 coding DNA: TGTGCCAGCGGCCCGACAGGGGCGTCAACTAATGAAAAACTGTTTTTT. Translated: CASGPTGASTNEKLFF.

The CDR3 DNA reads as TGCGCCAGCAGCCATCCGGGACTAGCGGCAACCACAGATACGCAGTATTTT. Translating it yields CASSHPGLAATTDTQYF. The chain is built from TRBV4-1 and TRBJ2-3; 11 bases line up with TRBD2. The germline V gene has CDR1 MGHRA and CDR2 YSYEKL. V dropped 3 bases and J dropped 2; count of bases not matched to a gene: 7. This CDR3 comprises 17 residues.

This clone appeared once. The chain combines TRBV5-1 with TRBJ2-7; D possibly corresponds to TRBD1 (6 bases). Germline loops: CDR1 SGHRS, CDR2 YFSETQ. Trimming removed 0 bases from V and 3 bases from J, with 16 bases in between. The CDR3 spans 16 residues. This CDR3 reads CASSLATGSYLYEQYF. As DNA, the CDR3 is TGCGCCAGCAGCTTGGCCACAGGGTCCTACCTCTACGAGCAGTACTTC.

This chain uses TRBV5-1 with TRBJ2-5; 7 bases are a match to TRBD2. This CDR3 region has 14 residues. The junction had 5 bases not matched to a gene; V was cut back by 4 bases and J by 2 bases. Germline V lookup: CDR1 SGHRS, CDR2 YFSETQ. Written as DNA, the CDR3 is TGCGCCAGCAGCCCCTTGGGGGGGCAAGAGACCCAGTACTTC. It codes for CASSPLGGQETQYF.

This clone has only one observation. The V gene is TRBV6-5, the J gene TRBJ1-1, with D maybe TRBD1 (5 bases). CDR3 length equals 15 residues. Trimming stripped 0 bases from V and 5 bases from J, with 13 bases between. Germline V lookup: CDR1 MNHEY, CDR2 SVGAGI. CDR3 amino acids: CASSYSGTEGTEAFF. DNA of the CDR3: TGTGCCAGCAGTTACTCCGGGACGGAGGGGACTGAAGCTTTCTTT.

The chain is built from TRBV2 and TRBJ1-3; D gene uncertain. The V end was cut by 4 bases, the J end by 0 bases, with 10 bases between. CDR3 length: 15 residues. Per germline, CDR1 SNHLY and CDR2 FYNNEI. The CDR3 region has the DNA TGTGCCAGCAGTGTTCTCCTCAGCTCTGGAAACACCATATATTTT. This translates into CASSVLLSSGNTIYF.